A single sample is the source of the 25 T cell receptor beta chains below, sequenced in a study of blood T cell repertoires in COVID-19. This table comes from immunoSEQ multiplex PCR, and its TCRdb copy is limited to in-frame clones, with some not included. In the table there are over 110,000 clones, 84% of which are singletons. The source material was PBMCs or T cells enriched from blood (not recorded which). These receptor sequences come from a man aged 50 to 59 in a cohort exposed to, infected with or recovered from COVID-19 (not recorded which).

The chain has TRBV30 and TRBJ1-1; 7 positions match TRBD1. The germline V gene has CDR1 GTSNPN and CDR2 SVGIG (reference sequence). V shed 0 bases and J 8 bases; nucleotides not matched to a gene: 6. CDR3 size: 13 residues. The CDR3 region has the DNA TGTGCCTGGAGTGTATACAGGGGCAACGAAGCTTTCTTT. Translation: CAWSVYRGNEAFF.

This chain joins TRBV5-1 and TRBJ2-3, with D perhaps TRBD1 (5 bases). Germline V gene sequence: CDR1 SGHRS, CDR2 YFSETQ. V was clipped by 4 bases and J by 1 base, with 16 bases between them. The CDR3 is 16 amino acids. Written as DNA, the CDR3 is TGCGCCAGCAGCCCCCAGGGATTGGGGCGCACAGATACGCAGTATTTT. Translation: CASSPQGLGRTDTQYF.

This clone was counted once. The rearrangement links TRBV11-2 to TRBJ1-5; D gene ambiguous. CDR1 is SGHAT, CDR2 FQNNGV, per germline. This CDR3 has 15 residues. The V and J ends lost 1 base and 0 bases respectively, with 7 bases between them. For the CDR3, the DNA is TGTGCCAGCAGCTTAGCACAGAATAGCAATCAGCCCCAGCATTTT. Translated: CASSLAQNSNQPQHF.

The V call is TRBV7-9, the J call TRBJ2-3; D unresolved. Trimming left V 4 bases short and J 1 base short, with 18 bases between. CDR1 and CDR2 from the germline V gene are SEHNR and FQNEAQ (reference sequence). The CDR3 contains 17 residues. CDR3 in DNA: TGTGCCAGCAGCTCGGCTTCGACGGCCGCGGGCACAGATACGCAGTATTTT. Translating gives CASSSASTAAGTDTQYF.

This clone was recorded only once. The chain employs TRBV10-2 and TRBJ2-2, with a possible D match to TRBD2 (5 bases). The germline V gene encodes CDR1 WSHSY and CDR2 SAAADI. This CDR3 is built from 15 residues. Trimming shortened V by 5 bases and J by 4 bases, and 14 bases separated the two germline ends. CDR3 loop: CASSRSSTGTGELFF. For the CDR3, the DNA is TGCGCCAGCAGTAGGTCTAGCACGGGCACCGGGGAGCTGTTTTTT.

V usage is TRBV10-3 and J usage is TRBJ1-3; the D gene is possibly TRBD1 (5 bases). Germline V CDR1 and CDR2: ENHRY, SYGVKD. Trimming stripped 4 bases from V and 3 bases from J, with 7 bases between. This CDR3 has 13 amino acids. Written as DNA, the CDR3 is TGTGCCATCAGTGGGGGACTTGGAAACACCATATATTTT. Translating gives CAISGGLGNTIYF.

This chain joins TRBV7-9 and TRBJ2-3; possibly TRBD2 for D (5 bases). The germline V gene has CDR1 SEHNR and CDR2 FQNEAQ (reference sequence). Deletions cut 0 bases from V and 10 bases from J, with 14 bases between. This CDR3 contains 14 residues. CDR3 protein: CASSLALTGSAQYF. The CDR3 DNA follows: TGTGCCAGCAGCTTAGCGCTTACGGGATCGGCGCAGTATTTT.

The V call is TRBV20-1, the J call TRBJ2-1, with a possible D match to TRBD1 (6 bases). This CDR3 comprises 15 residues. The ends were cut back, 3 bases at V and 4 bases at J, with 16 bases in the middle. The germline CDR1 and CDR2 sequences are DFQATT and SNEGSKA (reference sequence). This CDR3 is CSASRLEGVYNEQFF. Written as DNA, the CDR3 is TGCAGTGCTAGTCGCCTCGAGGGGGTATACAATGAGCAGTTCTTC.

V usage is TRBV15 and J usage is TRBJ1-3, with 7 bases identical to TRBD1. Germline V gene data show CDR1 as LNHNV and CDR2 as YYDKDF (reference sequence). The CDR3 consists of 15 residues. Trimming took 5 bases from V and 2 from J; bases not matched to a gene: 6. The chain's CDR3 is CATSSRTGTGNTIYF. The DNA of the CDR3 is TGTGCCACCAGCTCCCGGACAGGAACTGGAAACACCATATATTTT.

The chain combines TRBV7-2 with TRBJ1-2, with D perhaps TRBD1 (5 bases). In germline, CDR1 is SGHTA, CDR2 FQGNSA. Trimming removed 2 bases from V and 8 bases from J, with 12 bases in between. The CDR3 covers 13 residues. The CDR3 DNA sequence: TGTGCCAGCAGCTTAAACGGGGGGAGGGGCTACACCTTC. Amino acid sequence: CASSLNGGRGYTF.

The chain links TRBV30 to TRBJ1-1; D perhaps matches TRBD1 (5 bases). Germline CDR1 is GTSNPN and CDR2 is SVGIG (reference sequence). The V and J ends lost 2 bases and 8 bases respectively, with 15 bases between them. The CDR3 spans 13 residues. The CDR3 loop reads CAWSTQVHSEAFF. The CDR3 DNA follows: TGTGCCTGGAGTACACAGGTGCACTCCGAAGCTTTCTTT.

The genes are TRBV7-9 and TRBJ1-1; D not certain. The CDR3 totals 15 residues. V was trimmed by 5 bases and J by 0 bases, leaving 13 bases between them. CDR1 and CDR2 (germline): SEHNR, FQNEAQ (reference sequence). The CDR3 DNA reads TGTGCCAGCAGCCCCCTACGCCGCATGAACACTGAAGCTTTCTTT. Protein product: CASSPLRRMNTEAFF.

This chain connects TRBV2 to TRBJ2-5; 8 nucleotides agree with TRBD2. The germline gives CDR1 SNHLY, CDR2 FYNNEI. The junction had 0 bases not matched to a gene; V was cut back by 4 bases and J by 2 bases. The CDR3 runs 13 residues. The CDR3 region has the DNA TGTGCCAGCAGTGCGGGGGGGCAAGAGACCCAGTACTTC. Its protein product is CASSAGGQETQYF.

This chain links TRBV5-6 with TRBJ1-2; 8 bases line up with TRBD1. Germline V gives CDR1 SGHDT, CDR2 YYEEEE. The CDR3 is 15 residues long. J was trimmed by 8 bases and V by 0 bases; bases with no gene match: 9. The CDR3, as DNA: TGTGCCAGCAGCTTGGAGCTGACAGGGGCCAGGGGCTACACCTTC. This codes for CASSLELTGARGYTF.

The chain is built from TRBV28 and TRBJ1-5, with TRBD1 identical over 9 bases. Trimming took 2 bases from V and 4 from J; bases not matched to a gene: 6. Germline values: CDR1 MDHEN, CDR2 SYDVKM. The CDR3 is made up of 16 amino acids. CDR3 nucleotide sequence: TGTGCCAGCAGTTTAGGGACAGGGACTTTAAATCAGCCCCAGCATTTT. This encodes CASSLGTGTLNQPQHF.

As for this clone: Distinct nucleotide sequences in the sample also encode this CDR3. The J gene is TRBJ1-4, the V gene TRBV30; TRBD1 agrees at 9 bases. CDR3 length: 13 amino acids. Germline CDR1 is GTSNPN and CDR2 is SVGIG (reference sequence). Trimming at V came to 1 base and at J to 8 bases, leaving 2 bases not matched to a gene. The CDR3 region has the DNA TGTGCCTGGAGTGGACAGGGGGGGGAAAAACTGTTTTTT. Translated, it gives CAWSGQGGEKLFF.

The V and J genes are TRBV7-2 and TRBJ2-7; 10 positions agree with TRBD1. With V trimmed by 3 bases and J by 8 bases, 10 bases remained unmatched. The CDR3 runs to 15 residues. Germline CDR1 is SGHTA and CDR2 is FQGNSA. In DNA, the CDR3 is TGTGCCAGCAGCTTCGCAGGGGCGGGACAGGGGAAGCAGTACTTC. Residues: CASSFAGAGQGKQYF.

The chain has TRBV9 and TRBJ2-3; D gene ambiguous. V was trimmed by 0 bases and J by 4 bases, leaving 15 bases between them. In germline, CDR1 is SGDLS, CDR2 YYNGEE. The CDR3 is 16 residues long. CDR3 sequence (DNA): TGTGCCAGCAGCGTAGAGAACGGGTTGTCGGCAGATACGCAGTATTTT. The encoded protein is CASSVENGLSADTQYF.

The V and J genes are TRBV12-3 or TRBV12-4 and TRBJ2-7, with TRBD2 as a possible D gene (5 bases). V lost 6 bases and J 7 bases, leaving 10 bases between the germline ends. This CDR3 region has 11 residues. For the CDR3, the DNA is TGTGCCAGCAGACTACTAGGGGAGCAGTACTTC. Protein: CASRLLGEQYF.

The rearrangement joins TRBV19 to TRBJ1-2; 8 bases agree with TRBD1. CDR3 length: 15 amino acids. J was trimmed by 4 bases and V by 7 bases; bases with no gene match: 11. Germline V gene data show CDR1 as LNHDA and CDR2 as SQIVND (reference sequence). This CDR3 reads CASTTTRGHGYGYTF. The CDR3 region has the DNA TGTGCCAGTACCACAACCAGGGGGCACGGCTATGGCTACACCTTC.

V and J are TRBV6-2 or TRBV6-3 and TRBJ2-1; 9 bases match TRBD2. CDR3 length equals 15 residues. CDR1 and CDR2 from the germline V gene are MNHEY and SVGEGT. V gave up 6 bases and J gave up 9 bases; unmatched junction bases: 12. As DNA, the CDR3 is TGTGCCAGCAGCCTGGGACAGCTTAGCGGGGGTGAGCAGTTCTTC. Its translation is CASSLGQLSGGEQFF.

The gene calls are TRBV6-1 and TRBJ1-4, with TRBD1 matching over 7 bases. J was trimmed by 6 bases and V by 2 bases; bases with no gene match: 3. The CDR3 has 14 amino acids. CDR1 and CDR2 from the germline V gene are MNHNS and SASEGT. In nucleotides, the CDR3 is TGTGCCAGCAGTGAATGGGACAGCTATGAAAAACTGTTTTTT. Encoded protein: CASSEWDSYEKLFF.

This rearrangement joins TRBV6-1 to TRBJ1-5; no clear D. The CDR3 runs to 16 residues. V gave up 1 base and J gave up 0 bases, with 10 bases separating them. From germline, CDR1 is MNHNS and CDR2 SASEGT. CDR3 DNA: TGTGCCAGCAGTGAAGAGGGAGGTATTAGCAATCAGCCCCAGCATTTT. Protein product: CASSEEGGISNQPQHF.

CDR3 protein: CASGGLRDGELFF. The CDR3 coding sequence is TGTGCCAGCGGAGGGCTAAGAGACGGGGAGCTGTTTTTT. This chain connects TRBV2 to TRBJ2-2; tentative D call: TRBD2 (6 bases). The CDR3 sequence is 13 residues long. V shed 8 bases and J shed 7 bases, with 14 bases lying between them. Per the germline V gene, CDR1 is SNHLY and CDR2 is FYNNEI.

This chain connects TRBV7-8 to TRBJ2-1, with 11 bases identical to TRBD2. Germline-derived CDR1 and CDR2 are SGHVS and FQNEAQ. The CDR3 has 19 residues. The ends lost 1 base at V and 4 bases at J; junction bases unmatched: 12. The CDR3 coding sequence is TGTGCCAGCAGCTTAGATTTCCTAGCGGGAGGTGTTGGTTACAATGAGCAGTTCTTC. Its translation is CASSLDFLAGGVGYNEQFF.